This T cell receptor (beta chain) was profiled in a study of T-cell reconstitution after alpha-beta-depleted transplantation in children. The TCRbeta library incorporated unique molecular identifiers. TCRdb redid the calling of the PCR reads with MiXCR, one entry per CDR3 protein. This table holds roughly 400,000 distinct CDR3 sequences, just over 20% found once. The CDR3 is 14 residues long. V was shortened by 6 bases and J by 2 bases, with 16 bases between the two germline ends. Germline lookup yields CDR1 DFQATT and CDR2 SNEGSKA (reference sequence). This clonotype was detected a few times. Sequenced material: PBMCs from the stem cell graft donor, taken from the stem cell graft. V and J are TRBV20-1 and TRBJ2-5, with D perhaps matching TRBD1 or TRBD2 (5 bases each). The sequence derives from a human donor who donated a stem cell graft to a child with acute myeloid leukemia. Written as DNA, the CDR3 is TGCAGTGCCGAAATCCGGGACGGTCAAGAGACCCAGTACTTC. It yields the protein CSAEIRDGQETQYF.